This TCR beta chain was identified during a study of blood T cell repertoires in COVID-19. On the study more broadly: Samples came from the United States, Italy and Spain, spanning acute and convalescent COVID-19. T cells, B-cell-depleted T cells, or PBMCs supplied cDNA or gDNA.

Original processing notes: Estimated nucleated cell counts came from reference gene primer amplification. The method was immunoSEQ multiplex PCR; TCRdb's version includes in-frame clones alone and lacks a portion of them. That table supplies the V and J calls and clone size; D and trimming were determined from the DNA. The table lists approximately 150,000 clones, about 83% of them singletons. Sequences were obtained from peripheral blood. The TCR comes from a human donor in a cohort sampled during active COVID-19.

The CDR3 sequence is CASSTDSTPQHF. The DNA of the CDR3 is TGTGCCAGCAGTACGGACTCAACGCCCCAGCATTTT. The rearrangement links TRBV12-3 or TRBV12-4 to TRBJ1-5; D remains unclear. The V gene lost 5 bases and the J gene lost 9 bases, with 11 bases spanning the gap. This CDR3 comprises 12 residues.